Below are 9 T cell receptor beta chains sequenced from a single sample in a study of T cells in Graves' hyperthyroidism and ophthalmopathy. Amplification yielded TCR beta CDR3 regions, with RNA transcripts as the source. First-round RT-PCR of the TCR CDR3 relied on the HTBI primer set. TCRdb reprocessed the multiplex PCR reads with MiXCR, giving one entry per CDR3 protein. The table has approximately 400,000 distinct CDR3 sequences, 13% to 15% seen once. Input material: blood. The receptor set was obtained from a woman younger than 45 with Graves' ophthalmopathy.

This clonotype was recorded at least ten times. This CDR3 reads CASKVFDGELFF. CDR3 DNA sequence: TGTGCCAGTAAGGTTTTTGACGGGGAGCTGTTTTTT. The rearrangement uses TRBV12-3 or TRBV12-4 and TRBJ2-2; D is unclear. The germline V and J ends were trimmed by 9 bases and 7 bases, with 12 bases remaining between them. This CDR3 is built from 12 residues.

V is TRBV28 and J is TRBJ1-3; D remains ambiguous. Germline values: CDR1 MDHEN, CDR2 SYDVKM. Trimming shortened V by 6 bases and J by 4 bases, and 10 bases separated the two germline ends. The CDR3 is made up of 13 amino acids. The CDR3 reads CASSLEAGNTIYF. CDR3 nucleotide sequence: TGTGCCAGCAGCTTAGAAGCCGGAAACACCATATATTTT.

This clonotype was seen at least ten times. V gene TRBV15 combines with J gene TRBJ2-5, with D perhaps matching TRBD1 (7 bases). This CDR3 is 16 amino acids long. The V gene's germline CDR1 is LNHNV and CDR2 YYDKDF (reference sequence). V dropped 5 bases and J dropped 2 bases, with 18 bases sitting between them. The CDR3 coding sequence is TGTGCCACCAGCGGAGGGGGCTTACTGGGGCAAGAGACCCAGTACTTC. Protein product: CATSGGGLLGQETQYF.

This clonotype was counted a few times. The chain links TRBV7-9 to TRBJ2-3; TRBD1 might be the D (5 bases). The CDR3 loop spans 15 amino acids. The V gene's germline CDR1 is SEHNR and CDR2 FQNEAQ (reference sequence). The germline V and J ends were trimmed by 5 bases and 1 base, with 13 bases remaining between them. Here the CDR3 reads CASSLRTPGTDTQYF. In nucleotides, the CDR3 is TGTGCCAGCAGCCTCCGGACACCAGGCACAGATACGCAGTATTTT.

There are many counts of this clonotype. The chain links TRBV29-1 to TRBJ1-1; D uncertain. CDR3 size: 12 residues. The germline V gene encodes CDR1 SQVTM and CDR2 ANQGSEA. The V end was cut by 3 bases, the J end by 0 bases, with 5 bases between. CDR3: CSVDRMNTEAFF. For the CDR3, the DNA is TGCAGCGTTGATAGGATGAACACTGAAGCTTTCTTT. Complete variable domain (other parts from reference TRBV29-1 and TRBJ1-1): SAVISQKPSRDICQRGTSLTIQCQVDSQVTMMFWYRQQPGQSLTLIATANQGSEATYESGFVIDKFPISRPNLTFSTLTVSNMSPEDSSIYLCSVDRMNTEAFFGQGTRLTVV.

This clonotype has only a few counts. V is TRBV28 and J is TRBJ2-2, with 10 bases identical to TRBD1. The V segment lost 6 bases and the J segment 5 bases; nucleotides outside the gene matches: 9. The CDR3 length is 16 residues. Germline CDR1 reads MDHEN; CDR2 reads SYDVKM. CDR3 sequence (DNA): TGTGCCAGCAGCTTTCCGGGACAGGGGCCTACCGGGGAGCTGTTTTTT. Translated, it gives CASSFPGQGPTGELFF.

This clonotype was recorded at least ten times. The V call is TRBV6-1, the J call TRBJ1-6; tentative D call: TRBD1 (5 bases). V lost 3 bases and J lost 10, with 19 bases in between. The CDR3 sequence is 16 residues long. The germline gives CDR1 MNHNS, CDR2 SASEGT. The CDR3 sequence: CASSEGLRVARSPLHF. CDR3 nucleotides: TGTGCCAGCAGTGAGGGACTCCGGGTTGCCCGGTCACCCCTCCACTTT.

The J gene is TRBJ1-6, the V gene TRBV28; TRBD1 is a possible D gene (5 bases). This CDR3 spans 16 amino acids. Germline V gene lookup returns CDR1 MDHEN and CDR2 SYDVKM. The V gene lost 7 bases and the J gene lost 5 bases, with 18 bases spanning the gap. The CDR3 region has the DNA TGTGCCAGCACCCCGGGGGGAGGGAATCATAATTCACCCCTCCACTTT. Translation: CASTPGGGNHNSPLHF.

This clonotype was observed at least ten times. The rearrangement links TRBV28 to TRBJ1-2, with a weak D call TRBD1 (6 bases). Trimming removed 2 bases from V and 6 bases from J, with 13 bases in between. CDR3 length: 14 amino acids. Germline lookup yields CDR1 MDHEN and CDR2 SYDVKM. This CDR3 reads CASSLILGANGYTF. Here the CDR3 DNA reads TGTGCCAGCAGTTTAATTTTGGGGGCTAATGGCTACACCTTC.